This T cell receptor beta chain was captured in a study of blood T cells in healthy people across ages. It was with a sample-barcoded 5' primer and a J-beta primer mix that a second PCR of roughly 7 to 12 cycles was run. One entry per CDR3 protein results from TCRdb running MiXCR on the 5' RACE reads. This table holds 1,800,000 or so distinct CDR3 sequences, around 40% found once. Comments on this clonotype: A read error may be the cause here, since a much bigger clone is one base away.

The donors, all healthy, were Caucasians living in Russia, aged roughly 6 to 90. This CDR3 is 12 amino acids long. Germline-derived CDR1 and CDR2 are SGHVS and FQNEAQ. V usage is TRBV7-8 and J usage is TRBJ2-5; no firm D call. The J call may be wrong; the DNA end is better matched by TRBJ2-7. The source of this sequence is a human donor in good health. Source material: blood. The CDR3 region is CASSLMQYEQYF. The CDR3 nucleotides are TGTGCCAGCAGCTTAATGCAGTACGAGCAGTACTTC.